Presented here are 14 T cell receptor beta chains from one specimen sequenced in a study of shared clonotypes between healthy human individuals. Clones were sequenced by immunoSEQ multiplex PCR, and TCRdb holds only the in-frame ones, with some missing. Seen here are approximately 740,000 clones, around 93% observed once, and the top ten hold 24%. CD45RO-negative, CCR7-selected cells formed the naive CD8 fraction, which excluded terminally differentiated effector memory CD45RA+ cells. The material sequenced was naive CD8+ T cells sorted from blood. The receptor source for this set is a man aged 30-40 years in good health.

V gene TRBV9 combines with J gene TRBJ2-1, with D possibly TRBD2 on 7 matching bases. This CDR3 comprises 13 residues. With 4 bases removed from V and 5 bases from J, the gap between germline ends came to 10 bases. Germline CDR1 SGDLS, CDR2 YYNGEE. The CDR3 here is CASSSGGNNEQFF. In nucleotides, the CDR3 is TGTGCCAGCAGCTCGGGGGGCAACAATGAGCAGTTCTTC.

This clone came up once. The V and J genes are TRBV4-2 and TRBJ1-1; 7 nucleotides line up with TRBD1. The germline V gene has CDR1 LGHNA and CDR2 YNFKEQ. The CDR3 totals 15 residues. With 0 bases clipped from V and 0 bases from J, the junction kept 1 base outside the gene matches. CDR3 in DNA: TGTGCCAGCAGCCAAGAAGGACAGGTGAACACTGAAGCTTTCTTT. Protein sequence: CASSQEGQVNTEAFF.

This chain uses TRBV27 with TRBJ2-7; 7 bases match TRBD2. Germline V gives CDR1 MNHEY, CDR2 SMNVEV (reference sequence). The CDR3 covers 16 residues. The junction had 7 bases not matched to a gene; V was cut back by 2 bases and J by 0 bases. CDR3 residues: CASSLGARGSSYEQYF. The DNA for the CDR3 is TGTGCCAGCAGTTTAGGTGCGCGGGGGAGCTCCTACGAGCAGTACTTC.

This rearrangement joins TRBV2 to TRBJ1-5; 7 bases align to TRBD1. Germline V gene sequence: CDR1 SNHLY, CDR2 FYNNEI. This CDR3 is 16 amino acids long. Germline trimming cut 5 bases from V and 5 bases from J; bases unmatched to any gene: 12. The CDR3 DNA follows: TGTGCCAGCAGTCCTAAGGGGGCTAGGTTTGATCAGCCCCAGCATTTT. Translated, it gives CASSPKGARFDQPQHF.

The rearrangement joins TRBV7-9 to TRBJ2-7; 14 bases fit TRBD2. This CDR3 has 17 amino acids. From germline, CDR1 is SEHNR and CDR2 FQNEAQ (reference sequence). The J segment lost 6 bases and the V segment lost 7 bases, leaving 14 bases of the junction unmatched. CDR3 sequence (DNA): TGTGCCAGCACCCCGGGACTAGCGGGAGTTTTTGAAGTCGAGCAGTACTTC. It is translated as CASTPGLAGVFEVEQYF.

The rearrangement uses TRBV11-2 and TRBJ2-5; tentatively, D is TRBD2 (5 bases). Germline values: CDR1 SGHAT, CDR2 FQNNGV. This CDR3 has 10 residues. The V gene lost 8 bases and the J gene lost 7 bases, with 8 bases spanning the gap. The CDR3 reads CASGEGTQYF. DNA for the CDR3: TGTGCCAGCGGAGAGGGGACCCAGTACTTC. Full variable domain (rest looked up from reference TRBV11-2 and TRBJ2-5): EAGVAQSPRYKIIEKRQSVAFWCNPISGHATLYWYQQILGQGPKLLIQFQNNGVVDDSQLPKDRFSAERLKGVDSTLKIQPAKLEDSAVYLCASGEGTQYFGPGTRLLVL.

The V gene is TRBV19, the J gene TRBJ1-1; D might be TRBD1 (5 bases). CDR3 length equals 13 residues. V was clipped by 6 bases and J by 4 bases, with 12 bases between them. CDR1 and CDR2 (germline): LNHDA, SQIVND (reference sequence). CDR3 sequence reads: CASSRGVGTEAFF. DNA of the CDR3: TGTGCCAGTAGCCGAGGGGTTGGCACTGAAGCTTTCTTT.

The V and J genes are TRBV5-8 and TRBJ2-3, with D possibly matching TRBD1 (6 bases). The CDR3 is 13 amino acids. V lost 6 bases and J lost 1, with 9 bases in between. CDR1 SGHTS and CDR2 YDEGEE come from the germline V gene. The CDR3 DNA sequence: TGTGCCAGCAATCACAGGGGCACAGATACGCAGTATTTT. Protein product: CASNHRGTDTQYF.

V and J are TRBV5-4 and TRBJ1-3; D is uncertain. The CDR3 contains 14 residues. Germline loops: CDR1 SGHNT, CDR2 YYREEE (reference sequence). V lost 0 bases and J lost 6, with 10 bases in between. The CDR3 is CASSLGLDLNTIYF. Here the CDR3 DNA reads TGTGCCAGCAGCTTGGGACTTGATCTAAACACCATATATTTT.

The J gene is TRBJ1-5, the V gene TRBV7-9, with 8 nucleotides matching TRBD1. Germline loops: CDR1 SEHNR, CDR2 FQNEAQ (reference sequence). V shed 5 bases and J 7 bases; nucleotides not matched to a gene: 4. The CDR3 is 13 amino acids. This chain's CDR3 is CASSTGGGQPQHF. The CDR3 region has the DNA TGTGCCAGCAGCACAGGGGGAGGGCAGCCCCAGCATTTT.

Note on this clone: One base separates it from a far larger clone, so it is likely a read error. The chain carries TRBV7-9 and TRBJ2-1, with unresolved D. V dropped 1 base and J dropped 5 bases, with 3 bases sitting between them. The CDR3 extends over 12 amino acids. The germline V gene has CDR1 SEHNR and CDR2 FQNEAQ (reference sequence). DNA of the CDR3: TGTGCCAGCAGCTTAGACGACAATGAGCAGTTCTTC. It translates to CASSLDDNEQFF.

V usage is TRBV11-2 and J usage is TRBJ1-1; 8 nucleotides match TRBD1. Germline V gene data show CDR1 as SGHAT and CDR2 as FQNNGV. The CDR3 runs 14 residues. Trimming removed 4 bases from V and 4 bases from J; junction bases left unmatched: 5. The CDR3 here is CASSSTGVATEAFF. For the CDR3, the DNA is TGTGCCAGCAGCTCGACAGGGGTAGCCACTGAAGCTTTCTTT.

This rearrangement joins TRBV28 to TRBJ1-2, with no clear D. Looked up from germline, CDR1 is MDHEN and CDR2 is SYDVKM. The V and J ends lost 5 bases and 4 bases respectively, with 11 bases between them. The CDR3 loop spans 13 amino acids. CDR3 loop: CASSISLSYGYTF. CDR3 bases: TGTGCCAGCAGTATAAGTTTGAGCTATGGCTACACCTTC.

The chain couples TRBV18 to TRBJ1-1; a weak D match, TRBD1 (6 bases). The CDR3 totals 13 residues. CDR1 KGHSH and CDR2 LQKENI come from the germline V gene. Deletions cut 2 bases from V and 14 bases from J, with 18 bases between. CDR3 protein: CASSPVVGQTQFF. CDR3 DNA: TGTGCCAGCTCACCAGTTGTTGGACAGACCCAATTCTTT. The variable domain in full, with the rest retrieved from reference TRBV18 and TRBJ1-1, is NAGVMQNPRHLVRRRGQEARLRCSPMKGHSHVYWYRQLPEEGLKFMVYLQKENIIDESGMPKERFSAEFPKEGPSILRIQQVVRGDSAAYFCASSPVVGQTQFFGQGTRLTVV.